The TCR beta chain under discussion was sequenced for a study of OX40 agonist ivuxolimab in advanced cancers. Turning to the overall study: The costimulatory receptor OX40 (CD134) was targeted by ivuxolimab, a fully human IgG2 agonistic monoclonal antibody. Intravenous ivuxolimab was administered to patients every 2 weeks at six dose levels: 0.01, 0.1, 0.3, 1.5, 3 and 10 mg/kg. Of the 52 patients in dose escalation, about 20 had hepatocellular carcinoma, around 15 had melanoma, 9 had renal cell carcinoma and 9 had head and neck cancer. In the dose-escalation cohort, 82.7% of patients were male, and the mean age was approximately 60 years, with a range of roughly 20 to 80. Prior anti-PD-1, anti-PD-L1 or anti-CTLA-4 therapy was permitted, and 30% to 50% of dose-escalation patients had received checkpoint inhibitors. Three dose-escalation patients achieved partial responses, one with hepatocellular carcinoma and two with cutaneous melanoma. Peripheral TCRbeta sequencing was intended to test whether TCR sequence diversity was altered and clonal T-cell expansion was caused by ivuxolimab. The paper reports the monotherapy dose-escalation portion (N of about 51 patients) of the phase I ivuxolimab trial.

Patients with autoimmune disease history or receiving systemic immunosuppression were excluded from the trial. In every dose cohort, peripheral blood was drawn for TCR sequencing at baseline, cycle 4 day 1, and cycle 7 day 1. The samples were taken from a phase I, first-in-human, multicenter, open-label dose-escalation trial of ivuxolimab. The trial enrolled adults with locally advanced or metastatic head and neck squamous cell, hepatocellular, melanoma or renal cell carcinoma. Before TCR sequencing, CD4+ and CD8+ T cells were separately sorted from peripheral blood. Reading from cysteine to phenylalanine, the CDR3 counts 11 amino acids. Only the CDR3 DNA is retained, 33 bases long and in frame from the first base. The germline V gene encodes CDR1 MNHNY and CDR2 SVGAGI (reference sequence). The junction shows trimming of 6 bases on V and 8 bases on J, and the gene matches do not reach 1 base of it.

The paper's findings and limits, for the study overall: On average, CD8+ T cells showed more expanded clones than CD4+ T cells after ivuxolimab. The antigen specificity of the clonally expanded peripheral T cells was not determined. Low levels of normalized T-cell clonal expansion were also shown by some nonresponding patients. At doses of 0.1 to 3.0 mg/kg, clonal expansion of both CD4+ and CD8+ T cells in blood was seen between baseline and week 6. Partial responders in the 0.1-3.0 mg/kg groups had among the lowest normalized peripheral clonal expansion, especially among CD8+ T cells.

As to this clone: Its antigen is not yet known. There are no base qualities to consult, and no much larger clone falls within one base.

For sequencing of the TCRbeta CDR3 region, genomic DNA was extracted from the sorted cells. The immunoSEQ Assay was used to sequence the TCRbeta CDR3 regions. Drawn from immuneACCESS, this table holds only the in-frame rearrangements with V and J called that TCRdb kept. Clones are partly lost; checked studies trace under half to an unresolved V gene and leave the rest unexplained. The sample table contains 50,000 or so clones; only one count was recorded for around 87% of them. Roughly an eighth of the sample rests with the top ten. The rearranged chain carries TRBV6-6 and TRBJ2-1, with TRBD1 identical over 7 junction bases. This material consisted of CD4+ or CD8+ T cells sorted from blood, taken in a trial of the OX40 agonist ivuxolimab. The receptor comes from an adult with an advanced solid tumor such as melanoma, head and neck, liver or kidney cancer. The base sequence is TGTGCCAGCAGCCAGGGGGATGAGCAGTTCTTC. This yields the protein CASSQGDEQFF.